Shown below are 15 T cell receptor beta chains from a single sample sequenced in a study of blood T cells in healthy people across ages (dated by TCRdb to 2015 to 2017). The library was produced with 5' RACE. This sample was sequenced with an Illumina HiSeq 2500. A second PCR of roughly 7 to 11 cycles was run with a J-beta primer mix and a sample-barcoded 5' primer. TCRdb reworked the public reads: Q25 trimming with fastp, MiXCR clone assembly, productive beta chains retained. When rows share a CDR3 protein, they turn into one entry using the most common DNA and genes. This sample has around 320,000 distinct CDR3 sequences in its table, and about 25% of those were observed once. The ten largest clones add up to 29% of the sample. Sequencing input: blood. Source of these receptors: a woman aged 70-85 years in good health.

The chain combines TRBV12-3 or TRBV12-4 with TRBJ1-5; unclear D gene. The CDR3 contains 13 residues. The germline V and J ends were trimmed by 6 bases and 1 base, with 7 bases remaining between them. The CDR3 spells CASRQESNQPQHF. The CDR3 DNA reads TGTGCCAGCAGGCAGGAGAGCAATCAGCCCCAGCATTTT.

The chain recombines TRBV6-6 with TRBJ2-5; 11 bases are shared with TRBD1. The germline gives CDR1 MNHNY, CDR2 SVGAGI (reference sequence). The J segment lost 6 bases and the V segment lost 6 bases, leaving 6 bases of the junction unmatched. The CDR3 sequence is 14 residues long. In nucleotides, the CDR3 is TGTGCCAGCAGCTCCCGGACAGGGGGCAAGACCCAGTACTTC. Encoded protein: CASSSRTGGKTQYF.

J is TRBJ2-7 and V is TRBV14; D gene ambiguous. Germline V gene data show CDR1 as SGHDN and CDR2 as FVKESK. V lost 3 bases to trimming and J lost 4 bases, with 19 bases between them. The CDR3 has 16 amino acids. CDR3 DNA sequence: TGTGCCAGCAGCCAGCCTCCGGGCCCTCCCATTTACGAGCAGTACTTC. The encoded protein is CASSQPPGPPIYEQYF.

The CDR3 region is CASSPRGLAGVSYNEQFF. CDR3 sequence (DNA): TGCGCCAGCAGCCCCCGAGGACTAGCGGGAGTATCCTACAATGAGCAGTTCTTC. The rearrangement joins TRBV5-1 to TRBJ2-1; the match to TRBD2 covers 13 bases. V lost 4 bases and J lost 1; bases outside the gene matches: 8. CDR1 SGHRS and CDR2 YFSETQ come from the germline V gene. The CDR3 spans 18 residues.

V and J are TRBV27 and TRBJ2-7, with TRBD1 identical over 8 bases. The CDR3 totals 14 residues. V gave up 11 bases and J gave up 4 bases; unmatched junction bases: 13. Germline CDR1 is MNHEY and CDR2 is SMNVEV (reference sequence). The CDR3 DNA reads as TGTGCCTGCTCTCCTGGACAGGGTAGGTACGAGCAGTACTTC. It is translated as CACSPGQGRYEQYF.

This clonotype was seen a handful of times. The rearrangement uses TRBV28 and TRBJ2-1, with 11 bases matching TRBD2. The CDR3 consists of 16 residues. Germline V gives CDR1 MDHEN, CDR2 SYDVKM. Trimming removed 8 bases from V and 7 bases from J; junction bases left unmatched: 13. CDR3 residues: CASDRQIAGGWNEQFF. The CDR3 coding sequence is TGTGCCAGCGACCGCCAAATAGCGGGAGGGTGGAATGAGCAGTTCTTC.

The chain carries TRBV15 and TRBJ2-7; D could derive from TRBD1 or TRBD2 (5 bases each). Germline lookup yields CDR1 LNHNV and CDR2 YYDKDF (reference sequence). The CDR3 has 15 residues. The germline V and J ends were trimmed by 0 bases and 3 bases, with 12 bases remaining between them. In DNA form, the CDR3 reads TGTGCCACCAGCAGAGATCTATCAGGGAGCTACGAGCAGTACTTC. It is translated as CATSRDLSGSYEQYF.

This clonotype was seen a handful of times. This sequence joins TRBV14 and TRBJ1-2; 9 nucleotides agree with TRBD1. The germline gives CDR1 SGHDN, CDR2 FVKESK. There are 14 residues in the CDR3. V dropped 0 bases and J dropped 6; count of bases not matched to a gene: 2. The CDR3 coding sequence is TGTGCCAGCAGCCAAGAGTGGACAGGGGATGGCTACACCTTC. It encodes CASSQEWTGDGYTF.

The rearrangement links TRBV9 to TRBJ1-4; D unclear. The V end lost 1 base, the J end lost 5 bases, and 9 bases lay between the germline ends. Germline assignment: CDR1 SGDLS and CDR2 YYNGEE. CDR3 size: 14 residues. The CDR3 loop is CASSVSWSNEKLFF. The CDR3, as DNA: TGTGCCAGCAGCGTAAGTTGGAGCAATGAAAAACTGTTTTTT.

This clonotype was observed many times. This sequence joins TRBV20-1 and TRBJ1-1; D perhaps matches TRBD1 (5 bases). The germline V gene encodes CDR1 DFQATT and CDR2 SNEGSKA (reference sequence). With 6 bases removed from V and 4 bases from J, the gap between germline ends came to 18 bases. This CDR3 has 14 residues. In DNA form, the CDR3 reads TGCAGTGCCCTGGGGGGAAACACGGGCACTGAAGCTTTCTTT. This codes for CSALGGNTGTEAFF.

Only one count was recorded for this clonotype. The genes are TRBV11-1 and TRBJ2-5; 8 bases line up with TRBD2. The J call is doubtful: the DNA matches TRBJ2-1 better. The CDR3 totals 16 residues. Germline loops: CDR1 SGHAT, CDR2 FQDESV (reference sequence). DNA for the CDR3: TGTGCCAGCAGCCTCACCATAGCGGGAAGTCACAATGAGCAGTTCTTC. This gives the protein CASSLTIAGSHNEQFF.

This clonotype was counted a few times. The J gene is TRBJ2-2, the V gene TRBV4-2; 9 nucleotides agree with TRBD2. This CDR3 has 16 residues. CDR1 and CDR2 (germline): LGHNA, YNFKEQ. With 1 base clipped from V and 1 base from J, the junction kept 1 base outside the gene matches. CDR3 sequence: CASSQASGMNTGELFF. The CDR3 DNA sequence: TGTGCCAGCAGCCAAGCTAGCGGGATGAACACCGGGGAGCTGTTTTTT.

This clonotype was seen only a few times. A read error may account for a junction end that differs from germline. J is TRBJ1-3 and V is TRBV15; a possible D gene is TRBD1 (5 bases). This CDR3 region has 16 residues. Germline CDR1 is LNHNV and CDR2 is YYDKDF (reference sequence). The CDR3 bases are TGTGCCACCAGCAGATCGCTCCAGGGAACTGGAAGCACCATATATTTT. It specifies CATSRSLQGTGSTIYF. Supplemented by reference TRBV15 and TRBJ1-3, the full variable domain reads DAMVIQNPRYQVTQFGKPVTLSCSQTLNHNVMYWYQQKSSQAPKLLFHYYDKDFNNEADTPDNFQSRRPNTSFCFLDIRSPGLGDTAMYLCATSRSLQGTGSTIYFGEGSWLTVV.

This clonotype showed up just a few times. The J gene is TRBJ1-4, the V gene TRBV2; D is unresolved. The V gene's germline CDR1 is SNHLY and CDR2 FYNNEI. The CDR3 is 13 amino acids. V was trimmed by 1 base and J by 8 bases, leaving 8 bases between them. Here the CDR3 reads CASSEVPAEKLFF. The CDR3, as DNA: TGTGCCAGCAGTGAAGTCCCAGCGGAAAAACTGTTTTTT.

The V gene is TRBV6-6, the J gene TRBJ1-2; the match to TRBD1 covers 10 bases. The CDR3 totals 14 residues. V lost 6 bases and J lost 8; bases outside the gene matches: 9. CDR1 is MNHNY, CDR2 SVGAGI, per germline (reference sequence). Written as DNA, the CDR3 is TGTGCCAGCAGCCTGACCGGGACAGGGGACGGCTACACCTTC. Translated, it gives CASSLTGTGDGYTF.